A selection of T cell receptor beta chains follows, all from one sample in a study of T cells in Graves' hyperthyroidism and ophthalmopathy. TCRdb reprocessed the multiplex PCR reads with MiXCR, giving one entry per CDR3 protein. Of a few hundred thousand distinct CDR3 sequences in the sample, about 15% were seen once. The sample comprised blood. These receptors all come from a middle-aged woman with Graves' hyperthyroidism that later progressed to Graves' ophthalmopathy. CDR3s include the opening cysteine and the closing phenylalanine or tryptophan. D genes are given only for firm matches. Expanded clones get a size class; other rows say once, few or many, or leave the size out.

abundance,v_gene,j_gene,d_gene,CDR3aa,CDR3nt
many,TRBV20-1,TRBJ2-1,TRBD2,CSARDSGPSSYNEQFF,TGCAGTGCTAGAGATAGCGGGCCTAGCTCCTACAATGAGCAGTTCTTC
NA,TRBV4-1,TRBJ1-1,NA,CASSQDLGSTEAFF,TGCGCCAGCAGCCAAGATTTAGGGAGCACTGAAGCTTTCTTT
many,TRBV2,TRBJ2-1,NA,CASSPFARSSYNEQFF,TGTGCCAGCAGTCCCTTTGCCCGGAGCTCCTACAATGAGCAGTTCTTC
many,TRBV24-1,TRBJ1-1,NA,CATSDSSVRGEAFF,TGTGCCACCAGTGATTCGTCGGTCCGGGGTGAAGCTTTCTTT
few,TRBV10-3,TRBJ1-5,NA,CAISGGDRRDQPQHF,TGTGCCATCAGTGGAGGAGACAGGAGAGATCAGCCCCAGCATTTT
NA,TRBV6-1,TRBJ2-2,TRBD1,CASSDPGQGLTGELFF,TGTGCCAGCAGTGACCCGGGACAGGGCTTAACCGGGGAGCTGTTTTTT
many,TRBV7-9,TRBJ2-1,NA,CASSFFDWSSYNEQFF,TGTGCCAGCAGCTTCTTTGATTGGAGCTCCTACAATGAGCAGTTCTTC
few,TRBV7-3,TRBJ2-1,NA,CASSLTWAGWGNEQFF,TGTGCCAGCAGCTTAACGTGGGCGGGATGGGGCAATGAGCAGTTCTTC
few,TRBV7-3,TRBJ2-6,NA,CASSYRTDPLSGANVLTF,TGTGCCAGCAGCTACCGGACAGATCCACTCTCTGGGGCCAACGTCCTGACTTTC
many,TRBV10-3,TRBJ1-1,TRBD1,CAISGQGDTEAFF,TGTGCCATCAGCGGACAGGGCGACACTGAAGCTTTCTTT
many,TRBV11-1,TRBJ2-7,NA,CASSLIPGRTYEQYF,TGTGCCAGCAGCTTAATCCCAGGGAGGACCTACGAGCAGTACTTC
many,TRBV20-1,TRBJ2-2,TRBD1,CSARGTGVTGELFF,TGCAGTGCTAGAGGGACAGGGGTCACCGGGGAGCTGTTTTTT
many,TRBV9,TRBJ2-6,NA,CASSVGGSGANVLTF,TGTGCCAGCAGCGTAGGGGGCTCCGGGGCCAACGTCCTGACTTTC
many,TRBV30,TRBJ2-5,TRBD2,CAWTSDSGRGETQYF,TGTGCCTGGACGTCCGATAGCGGGAGGGGGGAGACCCAGTACTTC
many,TRBV2,TRBJ2-7,NA,CASKGEYEQYF,TGTGCCAGCAAGGGGGAATACGAGCAGTACTTC
many,TRBV2,TRBJ2-1,NA,CARGNRSGPLRGNEQFF,TGTGCCAGAGGGAACAGGTCCGGACCACTCCGGGGCAATGAGCAGTTCTTC
many,TRBV20-1,TRBJ1-5,TRBD1,CSARKREGQGGLRPQHF,TGCAGTGCTAGAAAGCGGGAAGGACAGGGTGGTTTGAGGCCCCAGCATTTT
NA,TRBV19,TRBJ2-2,NA,CATRGLADSTGELFF,TGTGCCACCCGGGGGCTAGCGGACTCCACCGGGGAGCTGTTTTTT
many,TRBV3-1,TRBJ2-3,NA,CASSQDQGIVDTQYF,TGTGCCAGCAGCCAAGATCAAGGAATCGTAGATACGCAGTATTTT
few,TRBV2,TRBJ1-1,NA,CASSVVGYNTEAFF,TGTGCCAGCAGTGTGGTAGGTTATAACACTGAAGCTTTCTTT
many,TRBV29-1,TRBJ2-1,NA,CSVEVAEGGYEQFF,TGCAGCGTTGAAGTAGCGGAGGGGGGTTATGAGCAGTTCTTC
many,TRBV18,TRBJ2-1,TRBD1,CASSPQSQGYEQFF,TGTGCCAGCTCACCGCAATCACAGGGGTATGAGCAGTTCTTC
NA,TRBV11-3,TRBJ1-1,NA,CASSLAGGRTTEAFF,TGTGCCAGCAGCTTAGCGGGTGGGAGAACCACTGAAGCTTTCTTT
NA,TRBV19,TRBJ2-3,NA,CASSIDGVRTDTQYF,TGTGCCAGTAGTATAGACGGGGTACGCACAGATACGCAGTATTTT
NA,TRBV27,TRBJ2-1,NA,CASSSSTGRRLFF,TGTGCCAGCAGTTCGTCTACCGGCCGCCGGCTGTTCTTC
many,TRBV11-2,TRBJ2-3,TRBD2,CASSLELAGVNTDTQYF,TGTGCCAGCAGCTTAGAATTAGCGGGAGTAAACACAGATACGCAGTATTTT
many,TRBV13,TRBJ1-1,NA,CASSLGGEVKTEAFF,TGTGCCAGCAGCTTAGGCGGGGAGGTAAAGACTGAAGCTTTCTTT
many,TRBV27,TRBJ2-7,NA,CASSLRAGFTYEQYF,TGTGCCAGCAGTTTAAGGGCGGGGTTTACCTACGAGCAGTACTTC
NA,TRBV29-1,TRBJ2-7,NA,CSVVGGGYKQYF,TGCAGCGTTGTAGGGGGAGGCTACAAGCAGTACTTC
many,TRBV29-1,TRBJ2-1,NA,CSADRPGDREQFF,TGCAGCGCCGACCGGCCTGGGGATAGAGAGCAGTTCTTC
NA,TRBV27,TRBJ1-3,NA,CASSFLGTGNTIYF,TGTGCCAGCAGTTTTTTAGGGACTGGAAACACCATATATTTT
many,TRBV5-6,TRBJ1-6,NA,CASSLATTESPLHF,TGTGCCAGCAGCTTGGCGACAACAGAATCACCCCTCCACTTT
many,TRBV10-2,TRBJ1-1,NA,CASRLSFRGTEAFF,TGCGCCAGCAGGTTGTCTTTCCGGGGCACTGAAGCTTTCTTT
many,TRBV29-1,TRBJ2-5,TRBD1,CSVLPGTGKETQYF,TGCAGCGTCCTCCCCGGGACAGGGAAAGAGACCCAGTACTTC
many,TRBV4-1,TRBJ2-2,TRBD2,CASSQEGLVAANTGELFF,TGCGCCAGCAGCCAAGAGGGACTAGTGGCGGCCAACACCGGGGAGCTGTTTTTT
many,TRBV27,TRBJ2-3,TRBD2,CASSLSRPGLAGKGDTQYF,TGTGCCAGCAGTTTATCAAGGCCGGGACTAGCGGGAAAAGGAGATACGCAGTATTTT
many,TRBV11-2,TRBJ2-5,TRBD2,CASSPTLSGSETQYF,TGTGCCAGCAGCCCTACTCTTAGCGGGAGTGAGACCCAGTACTTC
once,TRBV2,TRBJ2-1,TRBD2,CASVPSGRAIGNEQFF,TGTGCCAGCGTGCCTAGCGGGAGGGCCATCGGGAATGAGCAGTTCTTC
few,TRBV18,TRBJ2-2,TRBD1,CASSPWTGENTGELFF,TGTGCCAGCTCACCCTGGACAGGGGAGAACACCGGGGAGCTGTTTTTT
many,TRBV18,TRBJ2-1,NA,CASFIKYNEQFF,TGTGCCAGCTTTATAAAGTACAATGAGCAGTTCTTC
NA,TRBV12-3/TRBV12-4,TRBJ2-1,NA,CASSWASVNEQFF,TGTGCCAGCAGTTGGGCTAGCGTGAATGAGCAGTTCTTC
NA,TRBV6-9,TRBJ2-1,TRBD2,CASSYVFTSGSYNEQFF,TGTGCCAGCAGTTACGTCTTTACTAGCGGGAGTTACAATGAGCAGTTCTTC
NA,TRBV3-1,TRBJ1-1,NA,CASRQHLNTEAFF,TGTGCCAGCAGGCAACATTTAAACACTGAAGCTTTCTTT
many,TRBV28,TRBJ2-1,NA,CASAGAFYNEQFF,TGTGCCAGCGCGGGGGCTTTCTACAATGAGCAGTTCTTC
NA,TRBV28,TRBJ2-2,NA,CATRNRDFIGTGELFF,TGTGCCACCAGAAACAGGGATTTTATAGGAACCGGGGAGCTGTTTTTT
many,TRBV28,TRBJ1-6,TRBD1,CASRIRDSPFSYNSPLHF,TGTGCCAGCAGAATCCGGGACAGCCCCTTCTCCTATAATTCACCCCTCCACTTT
NA,TRBV11-2,TRBJ2-3,TRBD2,CASSLKTSGTDTQYF,TGTGCCAGCAGCTTAAAGACTAGCGGGACAGATACGCAGTATTTT
NA,TRBV5-6,TRBJ2-7,NA,CASSTYTGTPGFLEQYF,TGTGCCAGCAGCACTTATACCGGGACCCCGGGGTTCCTCGAGCAGTACTTC
many,TRBV28,TRBJ2-7,TRBD2,CASSASGAYEQYF,TGTGCCAGCAGTGCTAGCGGCGCCTACGAGCAGTACTTC
NA,TRBV28,TRBJ1-6,TRBD1,CASSAMRGQGSSPLHF,TGTGCCAGCAGTGCCATGAGGGGACAGGGGAGTTCACCCCTCCACTTT
many,TRBV4-1,TRBJ1-3,NA,CASSRDTNSGNTIYF,TGCGCCAGCAGCCGAGACACGAACTCTGGAAACACCATATATTTT
many,TRBV19,TRBJ2-1,NA,CASSGPGPSLGNEQFF,TGTGCCAGTAGTGGACCCGGGCCCTCCCTGGGAAATGAGCAGTTCTTC
many,TRBV27,TRBJ2-6,NA,CASSSYSGANVLTF,TGTGCCAGCAGTTCGTACTCTGGGGCCAACGTCCTGACTTTC
many,TRBV2,TRBJ2-2,NA,CASIGTSYFTGELFF,TGTGCCAGCATAGGTACTAGCTACTTTACCGGGGAGCTGTTTTTT
many,TRBV12-3/TRBV12-4,TRBJ1-6,NA,CASKTMRNSPLHF,TGTGCCAGCAAAACGATGAGGAATTCACCCCTCCACTTT
few,TRBV30,TRBJ2-1,NA,CAWSVRANNEQLF,TGTGCCTGGAGTGTACGTGCGAACAATGAGCAGCTCTTC
few,TRBV6-1,TRBJ1-1,TRBD1,CASNGQGLSGTEAFF,TGTGCCAGCAACGGACAGGGGCTCTCGGGAACTGAAGCTTTCTTT